The 14 T cell receptor beta chains below all came from one sample that was sequenced in a study of cytomegalovirus exposure and HLA in healthy donors. PCR employed 60 Vbeta and 13 Jbeta primers. Sequenced by immunoSEQ multiplex PCR; TCRdb stores in-frame clones only, minus some. The table includes 210,000 or so clones, around 84% detected once. Sequencing was done on a sample of PBMCs. Receptor source: a girl aged 2-10 years in good health and CMV-seronegative.

This chain uses TRBV6-4 with TRBJ2-3; D not certain. This CDR3 region has 14 residues. Per germline, CDR1 MRHNA and CDR2 SNTAGT. V lost 3 bases and J lost 5, with 12 bases in between. The CDR3 DNA reads TGTGCCAGCAGTGAGGGCTCCCAACTAGATACGCAGTATTTT. Amino acid sequence: CASSEGSQLDTQYF.

This chain uses TRBV15 with TRBJ2-2, with 7 bases identical to TRBD2. With V trimmed by 3 bases and J by 3 bases, 10 bases remained unmatched. Germline V gene data show CDR1 as LNHNV and CDR2 as YYDKDF (reference sequence). This CDR3 spans 17 amino acids. The CDR3 loop reads CATSRGLGGSDTGELFF. CDR3 coding DNA: TGTGCCACCAGCAGGGGCCTGGGGGGGAGCGACACCGGGGAGCTGTTTTTT. The full variable domain, in which reference TRBV15 and TRBJ2-2 provide the parts outside the CDR3, is DAMVIQNPRYQVTQFGKPVTLSCSQTLNHNVMYWYQQKSSQAPKLLFHYYDKDFNNEADTPDNFQSRRPNTSFCFLDIRSPGLGDTAMYLCATSRGLGGSDTGELFFGEGSRLTVL.

A single count supports this clone. V and J are TRBV29-1 and TRBJ2-1, with TRBD1 matching over 10 bases. Germline CDR1 and CDR2: SQVTM and ANQGSEA. This CDR3 has 13 amino acids. The trim removed 8 bases at V and 3 bases at J, leaving 4 bases unmatched. CDR3 in DNA: TGCAGCATGGGACAGGGGATCTACAATGAGCAGTTCTTC. Translated, it gives CSMGQGIYNEQFF.

The chain is built from TRBV7-2 and TRBJ2-3, with TRBD2 identical over 12 bases. From germline, CDR1 is SGHTA and CDR2 FQGNSA. This CDR3 is built from 16 residues. The V gene end was trimmed by 5 bases and the J gene end by 3 bases; junction bases not matched to a gene: 6. The CDR3 bases are TGTGCCAGCAGCACCCGACTAGCGGGAGCGACAGATACGCAGTATTTT. It is translated as CASSTRLAGATDTQYF.

The chain combines TRBV5-4 with TRBJ1-4; TRBD1 matches 7 bases. Germline CDR1 and CDR2: SGHNT and YYREEE (reference sequence). V lost 1 base to trimming and J lost 8 bases; unmatched junction nucleotides: 5. The length of the CDR3 is 14 residues. For the CDR3, the DNA is TGTGCCAGCAGCTTGACAGGGGATGCGGAAAAACTGTTTTTT. This codes for CASSLTGDAEKLFF.

A few counts support this clone. The rearrangement uses TRBV4-2 and TRBJ2-1; 7 bases line up with TRBD2. The germline gives CDR1 LGHNA, CDR2 YNFKEQ. The ends lost 1 base at V and 8 bases at J; junction bases unmatched: 8. This CDR3 has 15 amino acids. CDR3 bases: TGTGCCAGCAGCCAAGGACCGGCGGGGAGGGATGAGCAGTTCTTC. Amino acid sequence: CASSQGPAGRDEQFF.

The chain combines TRBV14 with TRBJ1-2, with D possibly TRBD1 on 5 matching bases. V lost 2 bases and J 3 bases, leaving 13 bases between the germline ends. Germline V CDR1 and CDR2: SGHDN, FVKESK. The CDR3 runs 15 residues. The CDR3 loop reads CASSQMTASDYGYTF. The CDR3 nucleotides are TGTGCCAGCAGCCAAATGACAGCCTCCGACTATGGCTACACCTTC.

The genes are TRBV19 and TRBJ2-1, with 10 bases that match TRBD2. V was pared by 4 bases and J by 0 bases, with 0 bases of the junction left unmatched. From germline, CDR1 is LNHDA and CDR2 SQIVND (reference sequence). The CDR3 consists of 15 residues. CDR3 nucleotides: TGTGCCAGTAGTACTAGCGGGAGCTCCTACAATGAGCAGTTCTTC. Residues: CASSTSGSSYNEQFF. The entire variable domain, with the rest obtained from reference TRBV19 and TRBJ2-1, is as follows: DGGITQSPKYLFRKEGQNVTLSCEQNLNHDAMYWYRQDPGQGLRLIYYSQIVNDFQKGDIAEGYSVSREKKESFPLTVTSAQKNPTAFYLCASSTSGSSYNEQFFGPGTRLTVL.

The rearrangement joins TRBV6-1 to TRBJ1-5; 12 bases align to TRBD1. Germline CDR1 and CDR2: MNHNS and SASEGT. V lost 7 bases to trimming and J lost 7 bases; unmatched junction nucleotides: 8. CDR3 length: 15 amino acids. This CDR3 reads CASKGTGGRGQPQHF. CDR3 bases: TGTGCCAGCAAAGGGACAGGGGGCAGAGGCCAGCCCCAGCATTTT.

This chain links TRBV29-1 with TRBJ2-3; a weak D match, TRBD1 (6 bases). From germline, CDR1 is SQVTM and CDR2 ANQGSEA. The CDR3 spans 11 residues. Deletions cut 0 bases from V and 14 bases from J, with 12 bases between. DNA for the CDR3: TGCAGCGTTGAAGAAAACAGGGTGATGTATTTT. As protein: CSVEENRVMYF.

This rearrangement joins TRBV28 to TRBJ1-2; possible D gene TRBD1, 5 bases. CDR1 and CDR2 from the germline V gene are MDHEN and SYDVKM. This CDR3 comprises 15 residues. Trimming removed 5 bases at V and 6 bases at J, with 19 bases between. The CDR3: CASSPPAVRVDGYTF. In nucleotides, the CDR3 is TGTGCCAGCAGTCCCCCAGCTGTCAGGGTGGATGGCTACACCTTC.

V usage is TRBV29-1 and J usage is TRBJ1-4, with TRBD1 matching over 8 bases. Trimming at V came to 6 bases and at J to 2 bases, leaving 5 bases not matched to a gene. The CDR3 runs to 14 residues. In germline, CDR1 is SQVTM, CDR2 ANQGSEA. The CDR3 is CSVLYRGTNEKLFF. In DNA, the CDR3 is TGCAGCGTCCTGTACAGGGGGACTAATGAAAAACTGTTTTTT.

V and J are TRBV5-4 and TRBJ2-2, with 8 nucleotides matching TRBD2. Per germline, CDR1 SGHNT and CDR2 YYREEE (reference sequence). This CDR3 has 17 amino acids. V gave up 1 base and J gave up 4 bases; unmatched junction bases: 9. The CDR3 region is CASSLRGQRGPTGELFF. CDR3 sequence (DNA): TGTGCCAGCAGCTTGCGGGGCCAGCGGGGGCCCACCGGGGAGCTGTTTTTT.

V and J are TRBV4-1 and TRBJ2-1; tentative D call: TRBD1 (6 bases). Trimming pared 4 bases from V and 7 bases from J, leaving 20 bases between. Germline V CDR1 and CDR2: MGHRA, YSYEKL. The CDR3 totals 16 residues. The CDR3 DNA reads as TGCGCCAGCAGCCCCGATCGGACGACAGGCATAAATGAGCAGTTCTTC. It translates to CASSPDRTTGINEQFF.